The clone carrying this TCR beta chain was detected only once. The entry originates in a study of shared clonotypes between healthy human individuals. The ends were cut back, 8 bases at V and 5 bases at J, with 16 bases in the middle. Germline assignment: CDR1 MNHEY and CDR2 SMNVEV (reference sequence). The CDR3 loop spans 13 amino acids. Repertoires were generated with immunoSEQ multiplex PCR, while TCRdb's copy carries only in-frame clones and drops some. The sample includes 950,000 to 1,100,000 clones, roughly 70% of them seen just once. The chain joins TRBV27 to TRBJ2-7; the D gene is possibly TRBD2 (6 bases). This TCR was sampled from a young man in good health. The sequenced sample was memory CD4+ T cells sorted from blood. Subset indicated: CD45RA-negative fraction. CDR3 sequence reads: CASGTPRTHEQYF. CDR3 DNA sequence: TGTGCCAGCGGGACTCCCCGGACCCACGAGCAGTACTTC.